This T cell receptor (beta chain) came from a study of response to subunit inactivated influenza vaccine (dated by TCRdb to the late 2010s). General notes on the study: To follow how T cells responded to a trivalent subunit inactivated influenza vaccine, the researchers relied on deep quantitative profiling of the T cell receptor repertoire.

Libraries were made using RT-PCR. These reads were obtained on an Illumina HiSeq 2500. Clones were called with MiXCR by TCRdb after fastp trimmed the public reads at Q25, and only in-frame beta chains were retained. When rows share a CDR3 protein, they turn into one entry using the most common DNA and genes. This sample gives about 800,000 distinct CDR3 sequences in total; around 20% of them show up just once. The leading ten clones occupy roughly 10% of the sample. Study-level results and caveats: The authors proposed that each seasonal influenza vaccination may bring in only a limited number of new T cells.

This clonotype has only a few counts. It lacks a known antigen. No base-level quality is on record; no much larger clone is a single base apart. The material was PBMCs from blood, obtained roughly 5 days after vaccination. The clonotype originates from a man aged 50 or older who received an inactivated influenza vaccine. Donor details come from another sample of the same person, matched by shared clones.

The CDR3 corresponds to CATSPRHANEQFF. The DNA reads TGTGCCACCAGCCCGAGACACGCCAATGAGCAGTTCTTC. This chain is built from TRBV15 and TRBJ2-1, with no confidently assigned D gene. The germline V gene encodes CDR1 LNHNV and CDR2 YYDKDF (reference sequence). The V and J ends are trimmed by 5 bases and 6 bases, leaving 11 bases between them. From the cysteine through the phenylalanine, the CDR3 covers 13 amino acids. The entry retains the CDR3 DNA only, 39 bases that are in frame from base 1.